This T cell receptor (beta chain) was identified in a study of blood T cell repertoires in COVID-19. The CDR3 loop spans 13 amino acids. Germline V gene lookup returns CDR1 GTSNPN and CDR2 SVGIG (reference sequence). V was trimmed by 0 bases and J by 2 bases, leaving 8 bases between them. Using immunoSEQ multiplex PCR, the repertoire was profiled, and TCRdb retains in-frame clones only, with some absent. In the table there are hundreds of thousands of clones, about 85% of which are singletons. The clonotype originates from a woman aged 45-65 years with active or convalescent COVID-19. This rearrangement joins TRBV30 to TRBJ2-7; D is undetermined. The sequenced material came from peripheral blood. The CDR3 loop is CAWSVMAPYEQYF. The CDR3 DNA reads as TGTGCCTGGAGTGTAATGGCCCCCTACGAGCAGTACTTC.